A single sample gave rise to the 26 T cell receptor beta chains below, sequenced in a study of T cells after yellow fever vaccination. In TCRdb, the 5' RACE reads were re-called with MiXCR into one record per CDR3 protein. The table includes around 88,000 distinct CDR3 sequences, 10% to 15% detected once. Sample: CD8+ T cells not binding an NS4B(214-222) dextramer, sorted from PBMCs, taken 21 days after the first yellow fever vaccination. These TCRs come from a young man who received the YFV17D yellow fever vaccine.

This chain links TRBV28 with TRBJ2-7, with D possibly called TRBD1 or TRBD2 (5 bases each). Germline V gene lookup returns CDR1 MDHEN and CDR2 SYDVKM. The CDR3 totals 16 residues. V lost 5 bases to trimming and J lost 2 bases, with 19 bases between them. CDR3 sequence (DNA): TGTGCCAGCAGTCCCCGGGACGGTTTGGCCACCTACGAGCAGTACGTC. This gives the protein CASSPRDGLATYEQYV.

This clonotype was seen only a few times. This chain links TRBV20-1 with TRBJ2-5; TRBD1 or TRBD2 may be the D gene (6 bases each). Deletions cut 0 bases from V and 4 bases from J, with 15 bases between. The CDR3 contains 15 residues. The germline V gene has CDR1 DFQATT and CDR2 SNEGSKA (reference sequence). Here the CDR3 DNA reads TGCAGTGCTAGAGATAGGGAACAGGGAGGAGAGACCCAGTACTTC. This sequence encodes CSARDREQGGETQYF.

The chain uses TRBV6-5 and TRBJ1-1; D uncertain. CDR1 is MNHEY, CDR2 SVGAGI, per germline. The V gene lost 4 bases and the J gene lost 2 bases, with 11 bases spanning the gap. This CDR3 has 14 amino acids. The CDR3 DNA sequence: TGTGCCAGCAGTTCCTCGGGCTTCAACACTGAAGCTTTCTTT. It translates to CASSSSGFNTEAFF.

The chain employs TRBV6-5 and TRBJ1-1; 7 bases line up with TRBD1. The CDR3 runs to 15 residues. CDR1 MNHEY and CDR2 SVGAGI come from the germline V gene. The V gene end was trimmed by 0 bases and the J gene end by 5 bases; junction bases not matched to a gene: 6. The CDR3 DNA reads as TGTGCCAGCAGTTACTCGAGGGGGCTAGGGACTGAAGCTTTCTTT. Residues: CASSYSRGLGTEAFF.

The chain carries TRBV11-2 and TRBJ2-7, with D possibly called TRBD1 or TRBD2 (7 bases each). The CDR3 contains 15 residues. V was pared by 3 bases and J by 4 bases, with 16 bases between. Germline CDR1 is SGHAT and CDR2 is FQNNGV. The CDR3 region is CASSFHRGGGYEQYF. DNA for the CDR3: TGTGCCAGCAGCTTCCACAGGGGCGGGGGATACGAGCAGTACTTC.

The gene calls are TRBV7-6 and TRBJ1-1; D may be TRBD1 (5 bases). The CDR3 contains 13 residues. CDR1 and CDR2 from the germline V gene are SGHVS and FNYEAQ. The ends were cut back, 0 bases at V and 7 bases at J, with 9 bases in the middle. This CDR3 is CASSLAHQGEAFF. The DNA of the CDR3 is TGTGCCAGCAGCTTAGCGCATCAGGGTGAAGCTTTCTTT.

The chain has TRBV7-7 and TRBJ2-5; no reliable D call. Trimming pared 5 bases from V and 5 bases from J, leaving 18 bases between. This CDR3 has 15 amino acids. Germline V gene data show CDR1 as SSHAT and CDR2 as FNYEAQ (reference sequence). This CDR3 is CASSNHAGREETQYF. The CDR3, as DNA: TGTGCCAGCAGCAACCACGCTGGGCGCGAGGAGACCCAGTACTTC.

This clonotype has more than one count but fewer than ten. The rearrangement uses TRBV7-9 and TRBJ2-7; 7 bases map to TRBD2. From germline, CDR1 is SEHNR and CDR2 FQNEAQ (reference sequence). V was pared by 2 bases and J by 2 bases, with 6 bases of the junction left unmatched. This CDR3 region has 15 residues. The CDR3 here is CASSLPGTKPYEQYF. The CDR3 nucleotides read TGTGCCAGCAGCTTACCGGGGACTAAGCCCTACGAGCAGTACTTC.

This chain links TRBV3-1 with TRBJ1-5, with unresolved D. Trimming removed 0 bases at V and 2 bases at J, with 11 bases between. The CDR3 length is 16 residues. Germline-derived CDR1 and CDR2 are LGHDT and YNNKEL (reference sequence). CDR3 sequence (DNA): TGTGCCAGCAGCCAAGATGGCGTTGGAGGCAATCAGCCCCAGCATTTT. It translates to CASSQDGVGGNQPQHF.

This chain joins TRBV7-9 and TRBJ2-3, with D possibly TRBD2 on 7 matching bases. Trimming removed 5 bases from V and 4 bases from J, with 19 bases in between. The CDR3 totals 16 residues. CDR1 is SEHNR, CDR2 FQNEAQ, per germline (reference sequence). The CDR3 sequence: CASSPVGRGAADTQYF. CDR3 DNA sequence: TGTGCCAGCAGCCCCGTCGGACGGGGGGCTGCAGATACGCAGTATTTT.

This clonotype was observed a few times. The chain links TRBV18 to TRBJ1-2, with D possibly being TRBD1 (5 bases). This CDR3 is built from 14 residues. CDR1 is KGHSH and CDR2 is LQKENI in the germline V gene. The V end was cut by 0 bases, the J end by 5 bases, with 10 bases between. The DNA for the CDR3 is TGTGCCAGCTCACCACCCGGGGGACCGTATGGCTACACCTTC. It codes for CASSPPGGPYGYTF.

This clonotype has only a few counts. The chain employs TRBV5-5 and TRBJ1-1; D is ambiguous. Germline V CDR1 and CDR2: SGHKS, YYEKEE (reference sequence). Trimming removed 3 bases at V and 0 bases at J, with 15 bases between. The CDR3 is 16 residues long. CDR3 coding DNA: TGTGCCAGCAGCTCTAGGACGTACACCATGAACACTGAAGCTTTCTTT. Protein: CASSSRTYTMNTEAFF.

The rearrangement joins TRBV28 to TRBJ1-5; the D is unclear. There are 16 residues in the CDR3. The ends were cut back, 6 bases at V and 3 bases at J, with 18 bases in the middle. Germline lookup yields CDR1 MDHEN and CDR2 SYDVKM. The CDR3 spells CASRTSTGRLNQPQHF. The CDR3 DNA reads TGTGCCAGCAGAACTTCGACTGGCAGGCTCAATCAGCCCCAGCATTTT.

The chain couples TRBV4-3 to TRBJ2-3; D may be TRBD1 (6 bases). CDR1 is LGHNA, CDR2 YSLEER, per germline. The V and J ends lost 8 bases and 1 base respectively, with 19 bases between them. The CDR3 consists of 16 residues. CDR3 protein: CASSQGGPLGTDTQYF. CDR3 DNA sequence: TGCGCCAGCTCACAAGGGGGACCACTGGGCACAGATACGCAGTATTTT.

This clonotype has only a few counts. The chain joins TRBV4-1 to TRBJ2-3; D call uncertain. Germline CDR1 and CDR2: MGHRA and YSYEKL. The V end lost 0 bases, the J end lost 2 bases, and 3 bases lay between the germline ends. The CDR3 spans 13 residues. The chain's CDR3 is CASSQDATDTQYF. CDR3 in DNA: TGCGCCAGCAGCCAAGACGCCACAGATACGCAGTATTTT.

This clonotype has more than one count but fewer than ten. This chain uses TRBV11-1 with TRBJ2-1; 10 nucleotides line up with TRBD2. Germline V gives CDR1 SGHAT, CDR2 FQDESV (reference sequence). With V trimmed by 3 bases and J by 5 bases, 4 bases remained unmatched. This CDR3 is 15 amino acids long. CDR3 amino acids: CASSFGTSAHNEQFF. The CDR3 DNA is TGTGCCAGCAGCTTCGGGACTAGCGCGCACAATGAGCAGTTCTTC.

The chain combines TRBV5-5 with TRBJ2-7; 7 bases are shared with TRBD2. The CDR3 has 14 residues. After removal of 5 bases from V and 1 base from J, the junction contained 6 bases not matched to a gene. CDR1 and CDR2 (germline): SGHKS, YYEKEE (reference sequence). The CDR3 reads CASSRRGESYEQYF. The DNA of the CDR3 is TGTGCCAGCAGTCGTCGGGGGGAATCCTACGAGCAGTACTTC.

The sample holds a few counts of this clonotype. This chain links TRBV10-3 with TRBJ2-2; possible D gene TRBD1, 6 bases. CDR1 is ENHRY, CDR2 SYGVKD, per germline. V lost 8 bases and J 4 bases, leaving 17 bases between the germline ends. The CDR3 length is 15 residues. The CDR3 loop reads CAIFPGVGGTGELFF. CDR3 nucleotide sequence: TGTGCCATCTTCCCAGGGGTTGGTGGCACCGGGGAGCTGTTTTTT.

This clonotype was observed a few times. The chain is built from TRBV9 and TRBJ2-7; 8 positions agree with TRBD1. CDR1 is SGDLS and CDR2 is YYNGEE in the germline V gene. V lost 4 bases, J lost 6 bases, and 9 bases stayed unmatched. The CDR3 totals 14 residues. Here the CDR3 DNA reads TGTGCCAGCAGCCCAAGGACAGGGCCCCGCGAGCAGTACTTC. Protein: CASSPRTGPREQYF.

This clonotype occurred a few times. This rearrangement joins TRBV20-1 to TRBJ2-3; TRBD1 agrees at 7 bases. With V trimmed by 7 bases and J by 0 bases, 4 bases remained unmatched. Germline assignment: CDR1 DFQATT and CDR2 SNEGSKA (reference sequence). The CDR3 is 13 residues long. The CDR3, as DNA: TGCAGTGGCCGGGACAGCAGCACAGATACGCAGTATTTT. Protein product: CSGRDSSTDTQYF.

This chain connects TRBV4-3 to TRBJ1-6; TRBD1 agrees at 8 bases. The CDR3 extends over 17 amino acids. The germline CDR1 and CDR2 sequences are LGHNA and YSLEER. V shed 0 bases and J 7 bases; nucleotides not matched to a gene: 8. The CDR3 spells CASSQDAGQDLNSPLHF. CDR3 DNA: TGCGCCAGCAGCCAAGATGCGGGACAGGACCTAAATTCACCCCTCCACTTT.

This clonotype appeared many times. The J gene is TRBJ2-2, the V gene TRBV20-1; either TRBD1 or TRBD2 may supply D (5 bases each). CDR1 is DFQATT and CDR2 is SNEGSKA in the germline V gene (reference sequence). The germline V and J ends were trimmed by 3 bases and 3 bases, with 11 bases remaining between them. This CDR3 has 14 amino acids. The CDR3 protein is CSASEGRDTGELFF. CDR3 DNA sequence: TGCAGTGCTAGTGAGGGACGGGACACCGGGGAGCTGTTTTTT.

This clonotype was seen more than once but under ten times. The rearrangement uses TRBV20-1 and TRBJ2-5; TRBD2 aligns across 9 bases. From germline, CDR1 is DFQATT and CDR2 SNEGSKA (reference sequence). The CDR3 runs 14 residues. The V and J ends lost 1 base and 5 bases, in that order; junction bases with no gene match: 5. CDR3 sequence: CSARGGGAWETQYF. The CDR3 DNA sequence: TGCAGTGCTAGAGGCGGGGGGGCCTGGGAGACCCAGTACTTC.

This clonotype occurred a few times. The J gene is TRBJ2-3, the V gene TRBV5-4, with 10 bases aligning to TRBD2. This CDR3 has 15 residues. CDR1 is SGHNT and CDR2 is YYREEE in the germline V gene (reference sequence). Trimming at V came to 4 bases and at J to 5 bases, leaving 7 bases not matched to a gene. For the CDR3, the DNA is TGTGCCAGCAGCACCGAGCGGGGGGGGATAGATACGCAGTATTTT. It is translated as CASSTERGGIDTQYF.

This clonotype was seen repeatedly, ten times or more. CDR3 sequence reads: CSVELYNEQFF. The CDR3 region has the DNA TGCAGCGTTGAATTATACAATGAGCAGTTCTTC. This chain joins TRBV29-1 and TRBJ2-1; no definite D call. The CDR3 runs 11 residues. CDR1 and CDR2 (germline): SQVTM, ANQGSEA. Trimming stripped 2 bases from V and 4 bases from J, with 3 bases between.

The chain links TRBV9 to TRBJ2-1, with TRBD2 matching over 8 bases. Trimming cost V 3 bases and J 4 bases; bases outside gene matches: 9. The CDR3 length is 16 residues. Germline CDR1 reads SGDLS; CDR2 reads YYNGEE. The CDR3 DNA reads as TGTGCCAGCAGCGCCTCGACGGCTAGCGGGTACAATGAGCAGTTCTTC. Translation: CASSASTASGYNEQFF.